A single sample is the source of the 14 T cell receptor beta chains below, sequenced in a study of blood T cell repertoires in COVID-19. Repertoires were generated with immunoSEQ multiplex PCR, while TCRdb's copy carries only in-frame clones and drops some. The top ten clones hold approximately 1.5% of a sample with about 70,000 clones, more than 75% of them seen once. The sample was peripheral blood. These receptors were collected from a human donor in a cohort sampled during active COVID-19.

The chain links TRBV6-5 to TRBJ2-2; perhaps TRBD2 as D (6 bases). This CDR3 spans 14 amino acids. The germline gives CDR1 MNHEY, CDR2 SVGAGI. The V end lost 6 bases, the J end lost 4 bases, and 12 bases lay between the germline ends. The CDR3 bases are TGTGCCAGCAGCCGCCAGGGAGGCACCGGGGAGCTGTTTTTT. The encoded protein is CASSRQGGTGELFF.

The chain recombines TRBV29-1 with TRBJ1-2; D perhaps matches TRBD1 (6 bases). Trimming left V 3 bases short and J 7 bases short, with 18 bases between. Germline V lookup: CDR1 SQVTM, CDR2 ANQGSEA. The length of the CDR3 is 14 residues. CDR3 bases: TGCAGCGTTGATAGGACAGTGGGATCGGGTGGCTACACCTTC. It translates to CSVDRTVGSGGYTF.

The rearrangement uses TRBV2 and TRBJ1-5; 10 bases map to TRBD1. The CDR3 is 15 residues long. V dropped 8 bases and J dropped 2; count of bases not matched to a gene: 6. Germline CDR1 SNHLY, CDR2 FYNNEI. The CDR3 spells CASSTGTGGNQPQHF. The CDR3 nucleotides read TGTGCCAGCTCTACCGGGACAGGGGGCAATCAGCCCCAGCATTTT.

V usage is TRBV30 and J usage is TRBJ1-2; 8 bases align to TRBD1. This CDR3 comprises 15 residues. Germline V gene data show CDR1 as GTSNPN and CDR2 as SVGIG (reference sequence). V lost 3 bases to trimming and J lost 1 base; unmatched junction nucleotides: 7. CDR3 protein: CAWRRDRFINYGYTF. In nucleotides, the CDR3 is TGTGCCTGGAGACGGGACAGGTTCATTAACTATGGCTACACCTTC.

The chain carries TRBV20-1 and TRBJ2-5; no definite D call. CDR1 and CDR2 from the germline V gene are DFQATT and SNEGSKA (reference sequence). Trimming removed 3 bases from V and 2 bases from J, with 10 bases in between. There are 13 residues in the CDR3. CDR3: CSASSQVQETQYF. The CDR3 nucleotides are TGCAGTGCTAGTTCCCAGGTACAAGAGACCCAGTACTTC.

This chain connects TRBV30 to TRBJ1-4; 8 positions agree with TRBD1. V trimming: 4 bases; J trimming: 6 bases; junction bases outside the gene matches: 4. CDR3 length: 13 amino acids. Germline V gene sequence: CDR1 GTSNPN, CDR2 SVGIG (reference sequence). The CDR3 loop is CAWNRGSDEKLFF. The DNA for the CDR3 is TGTGCCTGGAACAGGGGGAGCGATGAAAAACTGTTTTTT. Using reference TRBV30 and TRBJ1-4 for the parts outside the CDR3, the full variable domain is SQTIHQWPATLVQPVGSPLSLECTVEGTSNPNLYWYRQAAGRGLQLLFYSVGIGQISSEVPQNLSASRPQDRQFILSSKKLLLSDSGFYLCAWNRGSDEKLFFGSGTQLSVL.

V usage is TRBV5-5 and J usage is TRBJ1-1; D is possibly TRBD1 (6 bases). Germline CDR1 SGHKS, CDR2 YYEKEE (reference sequence). The germline V and J ends were trimmed by 0 bases and 12 bases, with 18 bases remaining between them. The CDR3 is 14 amino acids. CDR3 in DNA: TGTGCCAGCAGCTTGGGAACAGGGTCCCCTTTGACTTTCTTT. This codes for CASSLGTGSPLTFF.

The chain employs TRBV19 and TRBJ1-2; 8 bases are a match to TRBD1. The CDR3 covers 13 residues. CDR1 and CDR2 (germline): LNHDA, SQIVND (reference sequence). V shed 6 bases, J shed 2 bases, and the junction held 2 bases outside the gene matches. The DNA for the CDR3 is TGTGCCAGTAGGGACAGGGTCAACTATGGCTACACCTTC. Protein product: CASRDRVNYGYTF.

V gene TRBV5-6 combines with J gene TRBJ2-5; D may be TRBD1 (6 bases). The V gene lost 2 bases and the J gene lost 0 bases, with 8 bases spanning the gap. This CDR3 comprises 14 residues. The germline V gene encodes CDR1 SGHDT and CDR2 YYEEEE. This chain's CDR3 is CASSFGTNQETQYF. In DNA form, the CDR3 reads TGTGCCAGCAGCTTCGGGACAAACCAAGAGACCCAGTACTTC.

The chain carries TRBV29-1 and TRBJ1-5, with TRBD1 identical over 8 bases. The CDR3 extends over 13 amino acids. Germline V gene data show CDR1 as SQVTM and CDR2 as ANQGSEA. V gave up 4 bases and J gave up 3 bases; unmatched junction bases: 2. CDR3 protein: CSVATGDNQPQHF. The CDR3 DNA follows: TGCAGCGTTGCGACAGGGGACAATCAGCCCCAGCATTTT.

The chain couples TRBV9 to TRBJ2-1; D is unresolved. V lost 3 bases, J lost 0 bases, and 10 bases lay in between. This CDR3 contains 15 residues. The V gene's germline CDR1 is SGDLS and CDR2 YYNGEE. CDR3 amino acids: CASSGGGYSYNEQFF. The CDR3 region has the DNA TGTGCCAGCAGCGGCGGCGGTTACTCCTACAATGAGCAGTTCTTC.

The gene calls are TRBV10-3 and TRBJ1-1, with 9 nucleotides matching TRBD1. Trimming removed 5 bases from V and 3 bases from J; junction bases left unmatched: 1. The germline gives CDR1 ENHRY, CDR2 SYGVKD. CDR3 length: 13 residues. The CDR3 coding sequence is TGTGCCATCAGTAGGACAGGGGACACTGAAGCTTTCTTT. Amino acids: CAISRTGDTEAFF.

V and J are TRBV5-6 and TRBJ2-7, with D possibly matching TRBD2 (6 bases). Per germline, CDR1 SGHDT and CDR2 YYEEEE. The ends were cut back, 3 bases at V and 5 bases at J, with 15 bases in the middle. The CDR3 has 14 amino acids. Here the CDR3 reads CASSSGHGGDEQYV. In DNA, the CDR3 is TGTGCCAGCAGCTCGGGCCACGGCGGGGACGAGCAGTACGTC.

The J gene is TRBJ2-3, the V gene TRBV5-1, with TRBD2 identical over 11 bases. This CDR3 spans 17 amino acids. The germline gives CDR1 SGHRS, CDR2 YFSETQ. Unmatched junction bases numbered 5, after V lost 2 bases and J lost 0 bases. CDR3: CASSFGTSGFSTDTQYF. The CDR3 region has the DNA TGCGCCAGCAGCTTCGGGACTAGCGGATTTAGCACAGATACGCAGTATTTT.